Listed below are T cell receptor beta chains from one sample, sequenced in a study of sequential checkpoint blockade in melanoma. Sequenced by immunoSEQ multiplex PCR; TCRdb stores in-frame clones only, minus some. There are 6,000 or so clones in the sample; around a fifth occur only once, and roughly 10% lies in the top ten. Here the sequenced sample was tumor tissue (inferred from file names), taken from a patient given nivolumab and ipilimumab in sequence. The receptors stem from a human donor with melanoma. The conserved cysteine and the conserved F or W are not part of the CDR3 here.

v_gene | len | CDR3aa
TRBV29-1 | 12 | SVALLAGGHEQY
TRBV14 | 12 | ASSQWAAGETQY
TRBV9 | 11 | ASKGTENTEAF
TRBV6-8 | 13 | ASSPSGITADTQY
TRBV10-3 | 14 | AISESLTKIGNEQF
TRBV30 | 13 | ASVLPGSVSYEQY
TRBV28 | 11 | ASVQGYNQPQH
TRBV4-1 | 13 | ASSQAIIEDPEAF
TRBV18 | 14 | ASTAQGAHEGTEAF
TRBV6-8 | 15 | ASSYSRGLAGYNEQF
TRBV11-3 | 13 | ASSLLATPNYGYT
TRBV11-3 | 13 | ASSASWGMWTEAF
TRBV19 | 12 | ASRDGGPVETQY
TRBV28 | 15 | ASSRGLAGGAGETQY
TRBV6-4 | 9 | ASLGQTEAF
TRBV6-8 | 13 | ASSPTPPDHYGYT
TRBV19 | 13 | ASSIGARTLPPQH
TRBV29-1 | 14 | SVQLTDRTPLYGYT
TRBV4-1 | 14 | ASSQALELTYNEQF
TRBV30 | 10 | AWIPGYTEAF
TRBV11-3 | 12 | ASSLGAFVSEQF
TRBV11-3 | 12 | ASSLGTGRNEQF
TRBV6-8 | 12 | ASTEGNSGNTIY
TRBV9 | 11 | ASSDALQGAQY
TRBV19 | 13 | ASRPGQGGNTEAF
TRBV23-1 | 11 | ASTLLAPGELF
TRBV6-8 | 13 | ASSGGTGGQETQY
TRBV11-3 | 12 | ASSQVTSPETQY
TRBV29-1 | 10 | SVAEGRGGYT
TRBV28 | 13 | ASSLEGTGSYEQY
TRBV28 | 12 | ASSLGGPLGEQY
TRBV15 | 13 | ATSRGGVSSYEQY
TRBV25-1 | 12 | ASSESEHKNIQY
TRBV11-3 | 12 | ASSPRPPNTEAF
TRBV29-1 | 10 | SVGTVGETQY
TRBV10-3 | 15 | AISEPRDSGRVETQY
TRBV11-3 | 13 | ASSLYRGGTGELF
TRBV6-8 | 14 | ASRRLAGGVAYEQY
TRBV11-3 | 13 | ASSFLSGNSYEQY
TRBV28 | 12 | ASSLDRDLNGYT
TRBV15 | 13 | ATSGGSQGDYGYT
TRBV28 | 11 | ASSLASRYEQY
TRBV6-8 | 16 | ASRQTSGRVGAYNEQF
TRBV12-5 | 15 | ASGARPGSQNTGELF
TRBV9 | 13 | ASSEGGNRNYEQY
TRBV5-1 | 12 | ASSGGGGGTEAF
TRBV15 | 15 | ATSRQIPGRDNTEAF